What follows are 3 T cell receptor beta chains derived from one specimen sequenced in a study of technical replicates of blood from several donors. Sequencing was performed with immunoSEQ multiplex PCR; in TCRdb, only in-frame clones are kept and a portion is missing. The sample includes about 82,000 clones, roughly 95% seen only once; the top ten take 0.37%. Sequenced material: T cells isolated from PBMCs. The receptor set was obtained from a human donor in good health.

The chain is built from TRBV4-3 and TRBJ1-3; D is unclear. The CDR3 is made up of 14 amino acids. Germline lookup yields CDR1 LGHNA and CDR2 YSLEER. Trimming removed 1 base from V and 1 base from J, with 5 bases in between. CDR3 sequence reads: CASSQAGSGNTIYF. CDR3 DNA: TGCGCCAGCAGCCAAGCAGGTTCTGGAAACACCATATATTTT.

The chain joins TRBV5-3 to TRBJ2-1; D gene unclear. TRBV5-3 is marked as an open reading frame, function uncertain. The CDR3 is made up of 14 amino acids. V lost 7 bases and J 0 bases, leaving 11 bases between the germline ends. The CDR3 spells CARSSADSYNEQFF. The DNA of the CDR3 is TGTGCCAGATCCTCCGCGGACTCCTACAATGAGCAGTTCTTC.

In its sample, this clone was seen a few times. The chain joins TRBV9 to TRBJ1-3, with 9 bases fitting TRBD1. In germline, CDR1 is SGDLS, CDR2 YYNGEE. V gave up 3 bases and J gave up 4 bases; unmatched junction bases: 5. The CDR3 length is 15 residues. Written as DNA, the CDR3 is TGTGCCAGCAGCGCAGGGACAGGGAAGGGAAACACCATATATTTT. Translating it yields CASSAGTGKGNTIYF.